Following are 27 T cell receptor beta chains from one sample sequenced in a study of OX40 agonist ivuxolimab in advanced cancers. Only in-frame clones appear in the TCRdb table, and some are missing; sequencing was by immunoSEQ multiplex PCR. In the table there are roughly 50,000 clones, just over 90% of which are singletons. The material sequenced was CD4+ or CD8+ T cells sorted from blood, taken in a trial of the OX40 agonist ivuxolimab. These TCRs come from an adult with an advanced solid tumor such as melanoma, head and neck, liver or kidney cancer.

V is TRBV5-5 and J is TRBJ2-7, with 7 positions matching TRBD1. The CDR3 extends over 15 amino acids. Trimming at V came to 0 bases and at J to 6 bases, leaving 9 bases not matched to a gene. Germline-derived CDR1 and CDR2 are SGHKS and YYEKEE (reference sequence). CDR3 bases: TGTGCCAGCAGCTTGGGTCCGCGACAGGGCTCCGAGCAGTACTTC. Its protein product is CASSLGPRQGSEQYF.

The chain couples TRBV7-3 to TRBJ2-7; 13 bases align to TRBD2. V shed 5 bases, J shed 5 bases, and the junction held 3 bases outside the gene matches. Germline CDR1 and CDR2: SGHTA and FQGTGA. The CDR3 covers 14 residues. Here the CDR3 DNA reads TGTGCCAGCAGCCGGACTAGCGGGAGAGACGAGCAGTACTTC. Translating it yields CASSRTSGRDEQYF.

In its sample, this clone was seen once. The J gene is TRBJ2-7, the V gene TRBV20-1; TRBD1 is a possible D gene (6 bases). CDR1 DFQATT and CDR2 SNEGSKA come from the germline V gene (reference sequence). The V and J ends lost 5 bases and 5 bases respectively, with 10 bases between them. CDR3 length: 11 amino acids. The CDR3 region has the DNA TGCAGTGCTGGGAGACAGGACGAGCAGTACTTC. Translated: CSAGRQDEQYF.

This chain uses TRBV19 with TRBJ2-2, with 8 bases matching TRBD1. CDR3 length: 15 residues. The V and J ends lost 7 bases and 4 bases, in that order; junction bases with no gene match: 8. CDR1 is LNHDA, CDR2 SQIVND, per germline (reference sequence). CDR3: CASTGRGRLTGELFF. The CDR3 nucleotides read TGTGCCAGTACGGGCAGGGGGCGGCTCACCGGGGAGCTGTTTTTT.

The J gene is TRBJ1-5, the V gene TRBV7-9; D unresolved. This CDR3 region has 16 residues. V was clipped by 4 bases and J by 0 bases, with 13 bases between them. Germline lookup yields CDR1 SEHNR and CDR2 FQNEAQ (reference sequence). CDR3 region: CASSSWHVGSNQPQHF. The CDR3 nucleotides read TGTGCCAGCAGCTCTTGGCATGTAGGTAGCAATCAGCCCCAGCATTTT.

The rearrangement joins TRBV27 to TRBJ2-1, with 9 bases aligning to TRBD2. CDR3 length: 16 amino acids. Germline trimming cut 2 bases from V and 6 bases from J; bases unmatched to any gene: 8. Per the germline V gene, CDR1 is MNHEY and CDR2 is SMNVEV (reference sequence). Here the CDR3 reads CASSLRPRGGFNEQFF. The CDR3 DNA follows: TGTGCCAGCAGTTTACGCCCGCGGGGGGGCTTCAATGAGCAGTTCTTC.

This clone was seen only once. V is TRBV2 and J is TRBJ1-1; D is possibly TRBD1 (6 bases). The CDR3 runs to 12 residues. The germline CDR1 and CDR2 sequences are SNHLY and FYNNEI. Between the trimmed V and J ends, which lost 6 bases and 5 bases, there was a span of 10 bases. The CDR3 DNA follows: TGTGCCAGCAGCATACAGGGTACTGAAGCTTTCTTT. It encodes CASSIQGTEAFF.

This chain connects TRBV18 to TRBJ2-7; D perhaps matches TRBD1 (5 bases). The V end was cut by 0 bases, the J end by 2 bases, with 8 bases between. Germline V gene sequence: CDR1 KGHSH, CDR2 LQKENI. The CDR3 is made up of 14 amino acids. CDR3 nucleotides: TGTGCCAGCTCACCACCGACAGATCCCTACGAGCAGTACTTC. It codes for CASSPPTDPYEQYF. Combining the CDR3 with reference TRBV18 and TRBJ2-7 gives the whole variable domain NAGVMQNPRHLVRRRGQEARLRCSPMKGHSHVYWYRQLPEEGLKFMVYLQKENIIDESGMPKERFSAEFPKEGPSILRIQQVVRGDSAAYFCASSPPTDPYEQYFGPGTRLTVT.

Only one count was recorded for this clone. The chain links TRBV2 to TRBJ1-2, with D tentatively TRBD1 (5 bases). In germline, CDR1 is SNHLY, CDR2 FYNNEI. V was pared by 7 bases and J by 3 bases, with 18 bases between. This CDR3 is built from 15 residues. In DNA, the CDR3 is TGTGCCAGCAATCGGGACGGCGCGCCCGACTATGGCTACACCTTC. It encodes CASNRDGAPDYGYTF.

This sequence joins TRBV6-1 and TRBJ1-2; TRBD1 might be the D (6 bases). From germline, CDR1 is MNHNS and CDR2 SASEGT. CDR3 length: 14 residues. The germline V and J ends were trimmed by 5 bases and 1 base, with 11 bases remaining between them. CDR3 amino acids: CASSSGTNNYGYTF. In DNA form, the CDR3 reads TGTGCCAGCAGTTCCGGGACAAATAACTATGGCTACACCTTC.

The chain combines TRBV21-1 with TRBJ2-1; the table's D call of TRBD2 was not tested on the DNA. TRBV21-1 has pseudogene status. The CDR3 totals 16 residues. The DNA for the CDR3 is TGTGCCAGCAGTGGGACTAGCGGGAGTGCTCACAATGAGCAGTTCTTC. Amino acids: CASSGTSGSAHNEQFF.

The V call is TRBV5-7, the J call TRBJ2-1; 9 positions agree with TRBD1. TRBV5-7 is recorded as an ORF, its role being uncertain. V trimming: 2 bases; J trimming: 2 bases; junction bases outside the gene matches: 8. The CDR3 loop spans 17 amino acids. The CDR3 coding sequence is TGTGCCAGCAGCTTAAGCCGGGACAGGGTAACCTACAATGAGCAGTTCTTC. This translates into CASSLSRDRVTYNEQFF.

J is TRBJ1-5 and V is TRBV2, with 9 bases identical to TRBD1. Trimming cost V 6 bases and J 7 bases; bases outside gene matches: 4. The CDR3 is 13 amino acids. Per the germline V gene, CDR1 is SNHLY and CDR2 is FYNNEI. The CDR3 loop is CASRGTGRQPQHF. The CDR3 coding sequence is TGTGCCAGCAGGGGGACAGGGAGGCAGCCCCAGCATTTT.

This chain uses TRBV7-9 with TRBJ2-7, with D tentatively TRBD1 or TRBD2 (6 bases each). V lost 4 bases to trimming and J lost 1 base, with 14 bases between them. CDR3 size: 15 residues. Germline CDR1 SEHNR, CDR2 FQNEAQ (reference sequence). Written as DNA, the CDR3 is TGTGCCAGCAGCTCCCTGCAGGGGAGGTCCTACGAGCAGTACTTC. Encoded protein: CASSSLQGRSYEQYF.

The rearrangement links TRBV5-4 to TRBJ2-7; tentative D call: TRBD2 (7 bases). This CDR3 is built from 15 residues. Trimming took 5 bases from V and 6 from J, leaving 21 bases between them. Germline lookup yields CDR1 SGHNT and CDR2 YYREEE (reference sequence). The CDR3 sequence: CASRRRGGAIREQYF. Written as DNA, the CDR3 is TGTGCCAGCAGACGACGTGGGGGGGCGATTCGCGAGCAGTACTTC.

This clone has a single count. The rearrangement joins TRBV5-5 to TRBJ1-2; TRBD1 is a possible D gene (5 bases). The germline V gene has CDR1 SGHKS and CDR2 YYEKEE (reference sequence). This CDR3 comprises 15 residues. V shed 4 bases and J shed 4 bases, with 17 bases lying between them. The CDR3 spells CASSPQEGRPYGYTF. The CDR3, as DNA: TGTGCCAGCAGCCCGCAGGAGGGGCGGCCCTATGGCTACACCTTC.

V and J are TRBV11-2 and TRBJ2-3; D is uncertain. V lost 1 base and J lost 5, with 7 bases in between. The CDR3 extends over 13 amino acids. Germline V gene sequence: CDR1 SGHAT, CDR2 FQNNGV. The CDR3 sequence is CASSLVVEDTQYF. The CDR3 nucleotides read TGTGCCAGCAGCTTAGTGGTTGAAGATACGCAGTATTTT.

The chain uses TRBV5-8 and TRBJ1-6, with 11 bases matching TRBD1. The CDR3 length is 15 residues. Germline V gives CDR1 SGHTS, CDR2 YDEGEE. V gave up 0 bases and J gave up 9 bases; unmatched junction bases: 2. CDR3 region: CASSLGTGGFSPLHF. The CDR3 nucleotides read TGTGCCAGCAGCTTGGGGACAGGGGGCTTTTCACCCCTCCACTTT.

This chain joins TRBV5-4 and TRBJ2-3; D tentatively reads TRBD1 or TRBD2 (6 bases each). Germline V gene data show CDR1 as SGHNT and CDR2 as YYREEE (reference sequence). The CDR3 covers 15 residues. V was pared by 5 bases and J by 2 bases, with 15 bases between. CDR3 sequence reads: CASSFRQDYTDTQYF. CDR3 nucleotide sequence: TGTGCCAGCAGTTTCCGACAGGACTACACAGATACGCAGTATTTT.

V is TRBV15 and J is TRBJ1-2; D is unresolved. V was shortened by 1 base and J by 7 bases, with 7 bases between the two germline ends. Germline V gives CDR1 LNHNV, CDR2 YYDKDF (reference sequence). The CDR3 runs 12 residues. CDR3 DNA sequence: TGTGCCACCAGCAGAGGGTCTCTTGGCTACACCTTC. Protein product: CATSRGSLGYTF.

The chain links TRBV28 to TRBJ2-7; 9 bases fit TRBD1. After removal of 6 bases from V and 0 bases from J, the junction contained 9 bases not matched to a gene. The CDR3 is made up of 16 amino acids. Germline CDR1 and CDR2: MDHEN and SYDVKM. CDR3 nucleotide sequence: TGTGCCAGCAGGCTACCAGGGACAGGGAGCTCCTACGAGCAGTACTTC. Translating gives CASRLPGTGSSYEQYF.

V and J are TRBV4-2 and TRBJ2-5; TRBD2 might be the D (7 bases). CDR3 length: 16 amino acids. Trimming removed 3 bases at V and 5 bases at J, with 19 bases between. The V gene's germline CDR1 is LGHNA and CDR2 YNFKEQ. CDR3 residues: CASSQQKSGGEETQYF. The DNA for the CDR3 is TGTGCCAGCAGCCAGCAGAAATCGGGGGGCGAGGAGACCCAGTACTTC.

The gene calls are TRBV5-1 and TRBJ2-2, with D possibly TRBD1 on 5 matching bases. The CDR3 runs 15 residues. CDR1 is SGHRS and CDR2 is YFSETQ in the germline V gene. The V end was cut by 3 bases, the J end by 5 bases, with 14 bases between. The CDR3 DNA is TGCGCCAGCAGCTCCCGACAGTCACGGACCGGGGAGCTGTTTTTT. Translating it yields CASSSRQSRTGELFF.

The V call is TRBV5-4, the J call TRBJ2-3, with D possibly being TRBD1 (6 bases). Germline loops: CDR1 SGHNT, CDR2 YYREEE (reference sequence). Trimming took off 3 bases at V and 5 bases at J, with 22 bases between the two ends. The CDR3 is 17 residues long. For the CDR3, the DNA is TGTGCCAGCAGCTCATATATCGAGACAGGATTTGGAGATACGCAGTATTTT. This translates into CASSSYIETGFGDTQYF.

The CDR3 sequence is CASSSQGENTEAFF. CDR3 DNA: TGTGCCAGCAGTTCACAGGGGGAGAACACTGAAGCTTTCTTT. This sequence joins TRBV28 and TRBJ1-1, with 8 bases identical to TRBD1. The CDR3 runs to 14 residues. The trim removed 4 bases at V and 1 base at J, leaving 2 bases unmatched. Germline V lookup: CDR1 MDHEN, CDR2 SYDVKM.

This clone was recorded only once. This chain links TRBV18 with TRBJ2-3; no clear D gene. Germline V gives CDR1 KGHSH, CDR2 LQKENI. The CDR3 is 13 residues long. Trimming removed 3 bases at V and 0 bases at J, with 4 bases between. In DNA form, the CDR3 reads TGTGCCAGCTCACCCTCTAGCACAGATACGCAGTATTTT. This gives the protein CASSPSSTDTQYF.

This rearrangement joins TRBV7-9 to TRBJ1-2, with D maybe TRBD1 (6 bases). CDR3 length: 13 amino acids. Germline CDR1 SEHNR, CDR2 FQNEAQ (reference sequence). V shed 8 bases and J shed 7 bases, with 17 bases lying between them. The CDR3 DNA follows: TGTGCCAGCCAATCCGGGGGCGAGAGTGGCTACACCTTC. This encodes CASQSGGESGYTF.